The T cell receptor (beta chain) under discussion was sequenced for a study of shared clonotypes between healthy human individuals. Notes on this clone: Antigen unknown.

Deep was the level at which the assay was run. Sequenced by immunoSEQ multiplex PCR; TCRdb stores in-frame clones only, minus some. The top ten hold roughly 0.45% of the sample, which has about 1.5 million clones, 95% to 99% seen once. Study-wide points: Among a handful of donors, approximately 5.4% of naive CD4 clonotypes were found in common. The authors sampled blood alone, and tissue repertoires likely differ.

V lost 1 base to trimming and J lost 2 bases, with 14 bases between them. The germline CDR1 and CDR2 sequences are SGHAT and FQNNGV. The CDR3 is made up of 16 amino acids. The sample consisted of naive CD4+ T cells sorted from blood. Subset: CD45RA+ positively selected. This receptor was taken from a man younger than 45 in good health. The rearrangement joins TRBV11-2 to TRBJ2-5; D call uncertain. This CDR3 reads CASSLVWVAVQETQYF. For the CDR3, the DNA is TGTGCCAGCAGCTTAGTTTGGGTGGCAGTACAAGAGACCCAGTACTTC.